This T cell receptor (beta chain) was retrieved from a study of cytotoxic CD8 clonotypes in ibrutinib-treated CLL. Roughly 2 micrograms of genomic DNA from cryopreserved PBMCs went into TCR beta libraries. Repertoires were generated with immunoSEQ multiplex PCR, while TCRdb's copy carries only in-frame clones and drops some. The profile shows some 170,000 clones, 88% of them singletons. Germline V lookup: CDR1 MNHNS, CDR2 SASEGT. V lost 5 bases to trimming and J lost 5 bases; unmatched junction nucleotides: 4. The CDR3 contains 14 residues. The sequence came from a human donor with chronic lymphocytic leukemia. The sequenced sample was PBMCs, obtained at disease progression, from a patient treated with ibrutinib. The chain links TRBV6-1 to TRBJ1-4, with 8 bases fitting TRBD1. The CDR3 spells CASSFRDRNEKLFF. CDR3 bases: TGTGCCAGCAGTTTCCGGGACAGGAATGAAAAACTGTTTTTT.